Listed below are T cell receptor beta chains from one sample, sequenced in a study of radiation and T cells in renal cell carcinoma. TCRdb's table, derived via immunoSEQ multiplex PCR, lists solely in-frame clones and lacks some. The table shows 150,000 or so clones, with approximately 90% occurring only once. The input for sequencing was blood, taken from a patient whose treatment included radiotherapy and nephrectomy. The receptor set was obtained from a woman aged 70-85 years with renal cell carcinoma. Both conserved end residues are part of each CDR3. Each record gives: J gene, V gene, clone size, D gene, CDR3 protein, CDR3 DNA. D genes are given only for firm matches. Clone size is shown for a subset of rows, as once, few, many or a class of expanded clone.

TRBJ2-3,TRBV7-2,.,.,CASIKSEGGWDTQYF,TGTGCCAGCATCAAATCGGAGGGCGGTTGGGATACGCAGTATTTT
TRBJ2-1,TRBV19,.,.,CASSFRATYNEQFF,TGTGCCAGTAGTTTTAGAGCTACATACAATGAGCAGTTCTTC
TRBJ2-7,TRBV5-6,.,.,CASSPYRLGEQYF,TGTGCCAGCAGCCCATACCGCCTAGGGGAGCAGTACTTC
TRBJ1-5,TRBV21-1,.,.,CASSKDGTGVRPQHF,TGTGCCAGCAGCAAAGACGGGACAGGGGTTCGGCCCCAGCATTTT
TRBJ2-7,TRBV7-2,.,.,CASSLALDEQYF,TGTGCCAGCAGCTTAGCTCTCGACGAGCAGTACTTC
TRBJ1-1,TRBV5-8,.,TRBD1,CASSLRDRVQGTEAFF,TGTGCCAGCAGCTTGAGGGACAGGGTGCAGGGCACTGAAGCTTTCTTT
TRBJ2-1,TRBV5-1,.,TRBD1,CASIDRGKSNEQFF,TGCGCCAGCATCGACAGGGGGAAGAGCAATGAGCAGTTCTTC
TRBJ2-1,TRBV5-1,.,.,CASSLNRSSYNEQFF,TGCGCCAGCAGCTTGAACCGTAGCTCCTACAATGAGCAGTTCTTC
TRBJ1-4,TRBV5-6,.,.,CASSLGTVDEKLFF,TGTGCCAGCAGCTTGGGTACAGTAGATGAAAAACTGTTTTTT
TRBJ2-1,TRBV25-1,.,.,CASRRQVGNEQFF,TGTGCCAGCAGAAGGCAGGTGGGCAATGAGCAGTTCTTC
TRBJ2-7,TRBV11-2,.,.,CASSLGQGPYEQYF,TGTGCCAGCAGCTTAGGCCAGGGGCCCTACGAGCAGTACTTC
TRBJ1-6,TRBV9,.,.,CASSRDSGYNSPLHF,TGTGCCAGCAGCAGAGACTCAGGCTATAATTCACCCCTCCACTTT
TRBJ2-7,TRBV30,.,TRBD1,CAWSSGTGGREQYF,TGTGCCTGGAGTTCCGGGACAGGTGGGCGCGAGCAGTACTTC
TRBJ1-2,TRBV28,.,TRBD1,CASRETGGASGYTF,TGTGCCAGCAGAGAGACAGGGGGCGCAAGCGGCTACACCTTC
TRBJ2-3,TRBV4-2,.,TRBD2,CASSQGLAGGSYTDTQYF,TGTGCCAGCAGCCAAGGACTAGCGGGGGGGAGTTACACAGATACGCAGTATTTT
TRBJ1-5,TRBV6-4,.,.,CASSDPPTGVSNQPQHF,TGTGCCAGCAGTGACCCACCGACAGGAGTTAGCAATCAGCCCCAGCATTTT
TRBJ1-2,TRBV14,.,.,CASSQGGTRANYGYTF,TGTGCCAGCAGCCAGGGGGGGACAAGGGCTAACTATGGCTACACCTTC
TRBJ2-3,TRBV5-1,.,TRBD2,CASSLTSGGDTSTDTQYF,TGCGCCAGCAGCCTGACTAGCGGGGGGGATACTAGCACAGATACGCAGTATTTT
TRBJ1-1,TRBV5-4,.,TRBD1,CASSPRQGVNEAFF,TGTGCCAGCAGCCCTCGACAGGGGGTGAATGAAGCTTTCTTT
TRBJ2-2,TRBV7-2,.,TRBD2,CASSLRLAAPELFF,TGTGCCAGCAGCTTAAGACTAGCGGCACCTGAGCTGTTTTTT
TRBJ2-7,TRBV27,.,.,CASSLGTTKRDEQYF,TGTGCCAGCAGTTTAGGGACCACAAAACGGGACGAGCAGTACTTC
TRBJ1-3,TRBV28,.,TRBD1,CASRRTGAEIGNTIYF,TGTGCCAGCAGACGGACAGGGGCTGAGATTGGAAACACCATATATTTT
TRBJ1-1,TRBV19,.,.,CASSIREVSDTEAFF,TGTGCCAGTAGTATCCGGGAGGTCTCGGACACTGAAGCTTTCTTT
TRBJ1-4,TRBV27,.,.,CASSLSAGREKLFF,TGTGCCAGCAGTTTATCCGCAGGGAGGGAAAAACTGTTTTTT
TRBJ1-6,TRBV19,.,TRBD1,CASSTGQGRNSPLHF,TGTGCCAGTAGTACGGGACAGGGTCGTAATTCACCCCTCCACTTT
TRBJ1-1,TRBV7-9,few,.,CASSLKINTEAFF,TGTGCCAGCAGCTTGAAGATAAACACTGAAGCTTTCTTT
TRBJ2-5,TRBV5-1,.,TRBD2,CASSRRLAGEQETQYF,TGCGCCAGCAGCCGAAGACTAGCGGGGGAACAAGAGACCCAGTACTTC
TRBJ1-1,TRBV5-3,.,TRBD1,CARSLSPWDRGRRANTEAFF,TGTGCCAGAAGCTTGAGCCCTTGGGACAGGGGGAGAAGGGCGAACACTGAAGCTTTCTTT
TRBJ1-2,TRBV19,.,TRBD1,CASSIEGTGFYGYTF,TGTGCCAGTAGTATCGAAGGGACAGGGTTCTATGGCTACACCTTC
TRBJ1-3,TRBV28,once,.,CASSLYRTYRGNTIYF,TGTGCCAGCAGTCTCTATCGGACCTATAGAGGAAACACCATATATTTT
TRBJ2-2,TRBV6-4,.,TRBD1,CASSDSGQGANTGELFF,TGTGCCAGCAGTGACTCCGGGCAGGGGGCGAACACCGGGGAGCTGTTTTTT
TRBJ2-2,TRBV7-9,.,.,CASRGTARANTGELFF,TGTGCCAGCAGAGGGACCGCACGCGCGAACACCGGGGAGCTGTTTTTT
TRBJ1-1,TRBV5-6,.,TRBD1,CASSYDRDTEAFF,TGTGCCAGCAGCTATGACAGGGACACTGAAGCTTTCTTT
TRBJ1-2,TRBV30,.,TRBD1,CAWVDRVGYGYTF,TGTGCCTGGGTAGACAGGGTAGGCTATGGCTACACCTTC
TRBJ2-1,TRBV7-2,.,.,CASSSPRGPHSYNEQFF,TGTGCCAGCAGCTCCCCCCGGGGCCCCCATTCCTACAATGAGCAGTTCTTC
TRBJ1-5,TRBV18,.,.,CASSPGQNVQPQHF,TGTGCCAGCTCACCGGGACAAAATGTTCAGCCCCAGCATTTT
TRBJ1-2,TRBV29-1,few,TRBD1,CSGGTAYGYTF,TGCAGCGGCGGGACAGCCTATGGCTACACCTTC
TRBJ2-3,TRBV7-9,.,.,CASSLGLVVDTQYF,TGTGCCAGCAGCTTAGGTCTAGTAGTAGATACGCAGTATTTT
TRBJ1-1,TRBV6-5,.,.,CASSYKPTLATEAFF,TGTGCCAGCAGTTACAAGCCGACGCTGGCCACTGAAGCTTTCTTT
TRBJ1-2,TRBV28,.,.,CASSFNTANYGYTF,TGTGCCAGCAGTTTTAATACAGCTAACTATGGCTACACCTTC
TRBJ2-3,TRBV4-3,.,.,CASSQSFGANTDTQYF,TGCGCCAGCAGCCAATCCTTCGGGGCAAACACAGATACGCAGTATTTT
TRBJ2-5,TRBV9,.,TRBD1,CASSPTGLGETQYF,TGTGCCAGCAGCCCGACAGGGTTAGGGGAGACCCAGTACTTC
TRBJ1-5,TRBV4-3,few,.,CASSQELRYNQPQHF,TGCGCCAGCAGCCAAGAGTTACGGTACAATCAGCCCCAGCATTTT
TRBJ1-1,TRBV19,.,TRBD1,CASTFKGQPNTEAFF,TGTGCCAGTACCTTTAAGGGACAGCCGAACACTGAAGCTTTCTTT
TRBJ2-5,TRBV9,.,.,CASSVVPQETQYF,TGTGCCAGCAGCGTAGTCCCGCAAGAGACCCAGTACTTC
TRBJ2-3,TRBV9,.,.,CASSPSQGGTDTQYF,TGTGCCAGCAGCCCCAGTCAGGGTGGGACAGATACGCAGTATTTT
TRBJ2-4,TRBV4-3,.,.,CASSQDRRAGELAKNIQYF,TGCGCCAGCAGCCAAGATAGAAGGGCAGGTGAGCTAGCCAAAAACATTCAGTACTTC
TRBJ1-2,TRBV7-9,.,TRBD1,CASSSTDRAGYTF,TGTGCCAGCAGCTCGACGGACAGGGCAGGCTACACCTTC
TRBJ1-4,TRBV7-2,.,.,CASSLSGLSNEKLFF,TGTGCCAGCAGCTTATCGGGACTGAGCAATGAAAAACTGTTTTTT
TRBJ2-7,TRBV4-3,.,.,CASSQVSGSYEQYF,TGCGCCAGCAGCCAAGTGAGCGGGTCCTACGAGCAGTACTTC
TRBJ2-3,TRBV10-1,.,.,CASSGASISDTQYF,TGCGCCAGCAGCGGGGCGAGTATCTCAGATACGCAGTATTTT
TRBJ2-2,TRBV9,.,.,CASSAPGGGVNTGELFF,TGTGCCAGCAGCGCTCCAGGAGGAGGGGTTAACACCGGGGAGCTGTTTTTT
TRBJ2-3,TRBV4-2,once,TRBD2,CASSQFGEGTDTQYF,TGTGCCAGCAGCCAATTCGGGGAGGGGACAGATACGCAGTATTTT